The 21 T cell receptor beta chains below were found in one sample sequenced in a study of shared clonotypes between healthy human individuals (dated by TCRdb to the early 2020s). Library prep was done by the immunoSEQ multiplex PCR assay. TCRdb stores this immuneACCESS table with in-frame sequences only. Part of the clones is absent; in the studies checked, under half of the shortfall reflects unresolved V genes, and no reason is known for the rest. A total of about a million clones appear in this sample, roughly 77% of them only once. The leading ten clones occupy 0.89% of the sample. Material: memory CD4+ T cells from PBMCs. The cell subset or site label corresponds to: CD45RA-negative fraction. The receptors were sampled from a man aged 18 to 30 in good health. Some clones in this sample may be carry-over from other donors' samples.

J is TRBJ2-1 and V is TRBV5-4; the match to TRBD1 covers 12 bases. The CDR3 is 15 residues long. Germline V gives CDR1 SGHNT, CDR2 YYREEE (reference sequence). V was clipped by 5 bases and J by 6 bases; unmatched bases: 6. Here the CDR3 reads CASRRPGQGANEQFF. CDR3 bases: TGTGCCAGCAGGCGTCCGGGACAGGGGGCCAATGAGCAGTTCTTC.

V gene TRBV18 combines with J gene TRBJ1-3, with D possibly being TRBD1 (5 bases). Deletions cut 3 bases from V and 4 bases from J, with 13 bases between. Germline V CDR1 and CDR2: KGHSH, LQKENI. This CDR3 has 15 residues. The CDR3 sequence is CASSPLGTQGNTIYF. The CDR3 nucleotides read TGTGCCAGCTCACCCCTTGGGACCCAAGGAAACACCATATATTTT. The entire variable domain, with the rest obtained from reference TRBV18 and TRBJ1-3, is as follows: NAGVMQNPRHLVRRRGQEARLRCSPMKGHSHVYWYRQLPEEGLKFMVYLQKENIIDESGMPKERFSAEFPKEGPSILRIQQVVRGDSAAYFCASSPLGTQGNTIYFGEGSWLTVV.

This clone showed up many times. This chain joins TRBV2 and TRBJ2-7; D is possibly TRBD2 (5 bases). The CDR3 extends over 17 amino acids. Germline V gives CDR1 SNHLY, CDR2 FYNNEI. The germline V and J ends were trimmed by 2 bases and 2 bases, with 19 bases remaining between them. The CDR3 region is CASSELVVVTGTYEQYF. In nucleotides, the CDR3 is TGTGCCAGCAGTGAATTGGTAGTGGTTACCGGGACCTACGAGCAGTACTTC.

This chain connects TRBV21-1 to TRBJ2-1; the table calls TRBD1, which could not be checked here. TRBV21-1 is a pseudogene. CDR3 length equals 17 residues. CDR3 bases: TGTGCCAGCAGCAAAACCCGGACAGGGGACTCCTACAATGAGCAGTTCTTC. Its translation is CASSKTRTGDSYNEQFF.

This clone has a handful of counts. The chain links TRBV4-1 to TRBJ2-1; 9 nucleotides align to TRBD2. CDR3 length: 16 amino acids. Looked up from germline, CDR1 is MGHRA and CDR2 is YSYEKL. With V trimmed by 9 bases and J by 8 bases, 17 bases remained unmatched. CDR3 DNA: TGCGCCAGTACCCTCGTACCGGCGGGAGGGAACCATGAGCAGTTCTTC. Residues: CASTLVPAGGNHEQFF.

In the case of this clone: The sample contains more than one DNA sequence encoding this CDR3. The rearrangement uses TRBV18 and TRBJ1-1; D is perhaps TRBD1 (6 bases). V was trimmed by 4 bases and J by 1 base, leaving 10 bases between them. This CDR3 region has 14 residues. CDR1 and CDR2 from the germline V gene are KGHSH and LQKENI. DNA for the CDR3: TGTGCCAGCTCACTTGGGGGCACGAACACTGAAGCTTTCTTT. This codes for CASSLGGTNTEAFF.

This clone was counted only a few times. J is TRBJ1-1 and V is TRBV14, with D uncertain. This CDR3 is built from 11 residues. The V gene lost 6 bases and the J gene lost 13 bases, with 15 bases spanning the gap. Germline V gene data show CDR1 as SGHDN and CDR2 as FVKESK. In DNA, the CDR3 is TGTGCCAGCAGTGAGACCCCCCGGGGTTTCTTT. Translation gives CASSETPRGFF.

The V gene is TRBV30, the J gene TRBJ1-5; a possible D gene is TRBD1 (5 bases). Germline loops: CDR1 GTSNPN, CDR2 SVGIG (reference sequence). Trimming removed 2 bases from V and 7 bases from J, with 18 bases in between. CDR3 length: 15 residues. The CDR3 protein is CAWSSLSGHAQPQHF. DNA for the CDR3: TGTGCCTGGAGTTCCCTTAGTGGACATGCCCAGCCCCAGCATTTT. The complete variable domain, with remaining parts taken from reference TRBV30 and TRBJ1-5, reads SQTIHQWPATLVQPVGSPLSLECTVEGTSNPNLYWYRQAAGRGLQLLFYSVGIGQISSEVPQNLSASRPQDRQFILSSKKLLLSDSGFYLCAWSSLSGHAQPQHFGDGTRLSIL.

There are a few counts of this clone. The chain is built from TRBV5-4 and TRBJ2-1, with 10 bases lining up with TRBD2. Unmatched junction bases numbered 2, after V lost 0 bases and J lost 5 bases. The germline V gene has CDR1 SGHNT and CDR2 YYREEE (reference sequence). The CDR3 length is 15 residues. The CDR3 loop is CASSLATSGNNEQFF. The CDR3 nucleotides read TGTGCCAGCAGCTTGGCTACTAGCGGGAACAATGAGCAGTTCTTC. The full variable domain, completed using reference TRBV5-4 and TRBJ2-1, is ETGVTQSPTHLIKTRGQQVTLRCSSQSGHNTVSWYQQALGQGPQFIFQYYREEENGRGNFPPRFSGLQFPNYSSELNVNALELDDSALYLCASSLATSGNNEQFFGPGTRLTVL.

This clone occurred a few times. The chain combines TRBV27 with TRBJ1-6, with D possibly matching TRBD1 (6 bases). V lost 6 bases and J 5 bases, leaving 14 bases between the germline ends. The CDR3 totals 15 residues. Germline CDR1 and CDR2: MNHEY and SMNVEV (reference sequence). The CDR3 region has the DNA TGTGCCAGCAGGCAAAACAGGGAAAATAATTCACCCCTCCACTTT. It encodes CASRQNRENNSPLHF.

The rearrangement uses TRBV11-3 and TRBJ2-5; 16 bases line up with TRBD2. CDR1 is SGHNT, CDR2 YENEEA, per germline. The junction had 7 bases not matched to a gene; V was cut back by 5 bases and J by 4 bases. This CDR3 is 17 amino acids long. Written as DNA, the CDR3 is TGTGCCAGCAGCCCGGGACTAGCGGGAGGGCCTCCAGAGACCCAGTACTTC. Its protein is CASSPGLAGGPPETQYF.

This clone was recorded only once. A read error may be the cause here, since a much bigger clone is one base away. This chain links TRBV7-6 with TRBJ2-5; D is unclear. CDR1 is SGHVS, CDR2 FNYEAQ, per germline. The CDR3 runs 12 residues. Trimming removed 0 bases at V and 4 bases at J, with 3 bases between. CDR3 coding DNA: TGTGCCAGCAGCTTAGCGGGAGAGACCCAGTACTTC. This encodes CASSLAGETQYF.

Turning to this clone: A far larger clone is just one base off, so this is likely a read error. Other DNA variants within this sample encode the same CDR3. The chain joins TRBV29-1 to TRBJ2-1; 10 positions agree with TRBD1. The CDR3 spans 13 residues. CDR1 and CDR2 (germline): SQVTM, ANQGSEA. The CDR3 here is CSVGTGVVNEQFF. The DNA for the CDR3 is TGTAGCGTCGGGACAGGGGTGGTCAATGAGCAGTTCTTC.

V and J are TRBV27 and TRBJ2-1, with a possible D match to TRBD2 (6 bases). The CDR3 runs 16 residues. Trimming removed 5 bases at V and 5 bases at J, with 19 bases between. Germline values: CDR1 MNHEY, CDR2 SMNVEV (reference sequence). The CDR3 nucleotides are TGTGCCAGCAGTGCCTCCGGGACTCCATGGAACAATGAGCAGTTCTTC. It encodes CASSASGTPWNNEQFF.

The V call is TRBV11-1, the J call TRBJ1-2; 7 positions match TRBD1. From germline, CDR1 is SGHAT and CDR2 FQDESV (reference sequence). The V segment lost 6 bases and the J segment 10 bases; nucleotides outside the gene matches: 11. This CDR3 contains 13 residues. The CDR3 reads CASRRDRVGDYTF. The CDR3 DNA sequence: TGTGCCAGCAGACGCGACAGGGTCGGCGACTACACCTTC.

This clone was observed a single time. The chain links TRBV5-1 to TRBJ2-3; 9 bases align to TRBD2. Per germline, CDR1 SGHRS and CDR2 YFSETQ. Trimming removed 4 bases from V and 4 bases from J; junction bases left unmatched: 10. The CDR3 is made up of 16 amino acids. CDR3 protein: CASSLGTSSSADTQYF. DNA of the CDR3: TGCGCCAGCAGCCTCGGGACTAGCTCTTCGGCAGATACGCAGTATTTT. The variable domain in full, with the rest retrieved from reference TRBV5-1 and TRBJ2-3, is KAGVTQTPRYLIKTRGQQVTLSCSPISGHRSVSWYQQTPGQGLQFLFEYFSETQRNKGNFPGRFSGRQFSNSRSEMNVSTLELGDSALYLCASSLGTSSSADTQYFGPGTRLTVL.

The chain is built from TRBV9 and TRBJ2-7; tentative D call: TRBD2 (7 bases). V lost 3 bases and J 7 bases, leaving 17 bases between the germline ends. CDR1 and CDR2 from the germline V gene are SGDLS and YYNGEE. The CDR3 covers 14 residues. CDR3 in amino acids: CASSDRDYQGEQYF. The DNA for the CDR3 is TGTGCCAGCAGCGATCGGGACTACCAGGGGGAGCAGTACTTC.

Notes on this clone: Other DNA variants within this sample encode the same CDR3. The rearrangement uses TRBV5-4 and TRBJ2-5, with D possibly TRBD1 on 5 matching bases. CDR1 SGHNT and CDR2 YYREEE come from the germline V gene (reference sequence). Trimming took 4 bases from V and 5 from J, leaving 12 bases between them. The CDR3 has 13 residues. The CDR3, as DNA: TGTGCCAGCAGCCAGGCAGGGCAGGAGACCCAGTACTTC. It specifies CASSQAGQETQYF.

In this sample, this clone turned up a few times. The genes are TRBV28 and TRBJ2-2; 9 bases align to TRBD1. The V gene's germline CDR1 is MDHEN and CDR2 SYDVKM. After removal of 8 bases from V and 2 bases from J, the junction contained 3 bases not matched to a gene. The CDR3 length is 14 residues. The CDR3 region has the DNA TGTGCCAGCTTGGACAGGGGAAACACCGGGGAGCTGTTTTTT. This translates into CASLDRGNTGELFF.

The V gene is TRBV2, the J gene TRBJ2-5; the match to TRBD1 covers 8 bases. Losses at the gene ends were 6 bases for V and 3 bases for J; bases not matched to a gene: 3. Germline CDR1 SNHLY, CDR2 FYNNEI. The CDR3 extends over 13 amino acids. CDR3 in amino acids: CASSQQGEETQYF. The CDR3 bases are TGTGCCAGCAGCCAACAGGGGGAAGAGACCCAGTACTTC.

The gene calls are TRBV18 and TRBJ1-2, with D perhaps matching TRBD1 (5 bases). This CDR3 spans 14 amino acids. Per germline, CDR1 KGHSH and CDR2 LQKENI. V was cut by 0 bases and J by 4 bases, with 9 bases left in between. The chain's CDR3 is CASSPPVGTYGYTF. For the CDR3, the DNA is TGTGCCAGCTCACCACCGGTGGGGACCTATGGCTACACCTTC.